This section outlines one T cell receptor beta chain sequence together with its context. Its antigen is currently unknown. The record originates from a study of T cell repertoires in ileal Crohn's disease. Study details: Thiopurines (fewer than 12) or anti-TNF agents (roughly 17) were given postoperatively to about half. General observations from the study: Compared with CD4 T cells, sorted CD8 cells carried more expanded clones.

The time point denotes: neoterminal ileum biopsy at postoperative endoscopy, about 6 months after surgery. Repertoires were generated with immunoSEQ multiplex PCR, while TCRdb's copy carries only in-frame clones and drops some. The data show approximately 7,400 clones, roughly 74% seen once. With 3 bases clipped from V and 4 bases from J, the junction kept 6 bases outside the gene matches. The germline gives CDR1 KGHSH, CDR2 LQKENI. The CDR3 extends over 15 amino acids. This chain connects TRBV18 to TRBJ2-5, with 9 bases lining up with TRBD1. The sequencing sample was made of ileal tissue. This clonotype was sampled from an adult with Crohn's disease. This CDR3 is CASSPGQGRGETQYF. CDR3 DNA sequence: TGTGCCAGCTCACCGGGACAGGGAAGAGGAGAGACCCAGTACTTC.